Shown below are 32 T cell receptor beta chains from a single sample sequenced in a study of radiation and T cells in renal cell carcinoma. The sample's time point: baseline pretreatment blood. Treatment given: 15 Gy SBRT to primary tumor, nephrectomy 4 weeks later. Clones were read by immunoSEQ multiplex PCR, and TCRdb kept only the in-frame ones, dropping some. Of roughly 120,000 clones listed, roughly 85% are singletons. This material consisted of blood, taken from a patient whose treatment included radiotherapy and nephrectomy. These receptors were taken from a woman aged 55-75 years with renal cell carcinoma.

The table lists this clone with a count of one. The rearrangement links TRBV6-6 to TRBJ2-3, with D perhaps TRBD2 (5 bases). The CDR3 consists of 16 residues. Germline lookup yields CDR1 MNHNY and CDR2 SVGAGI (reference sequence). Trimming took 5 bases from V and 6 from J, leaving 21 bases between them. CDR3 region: CASSGSSGSWADTQYF. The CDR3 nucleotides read TGTGCCAGCAGTGGATCTTCGGGATCCTGGGCGGATACGCAGTATTTT.

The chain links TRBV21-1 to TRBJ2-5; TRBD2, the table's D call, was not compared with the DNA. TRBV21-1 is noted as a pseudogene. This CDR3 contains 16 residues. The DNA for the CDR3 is TGTGCCAGCAGCAAAGTTCTAACTAGCGGGGAAGAGACCCAGTACTTC. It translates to CASSKVLTSGEETQYF.

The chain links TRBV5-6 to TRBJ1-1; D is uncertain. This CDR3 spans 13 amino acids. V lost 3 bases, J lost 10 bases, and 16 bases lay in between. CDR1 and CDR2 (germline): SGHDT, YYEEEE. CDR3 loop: CASSSLGGIGAFF. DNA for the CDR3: TGTGCCAGCAGCTCCCTCGGAGGGATTGGAGCTTTCTTT.

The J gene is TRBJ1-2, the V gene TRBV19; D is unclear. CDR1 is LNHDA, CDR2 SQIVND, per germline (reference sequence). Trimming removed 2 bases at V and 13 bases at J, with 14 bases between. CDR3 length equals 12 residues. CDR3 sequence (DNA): TGTGCCAGTAGTATAAGCGGTTTGGAAACCACCTTC. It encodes CASSISGLETTF. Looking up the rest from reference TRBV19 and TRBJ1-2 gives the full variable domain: DGGITQSPKYLFRKEGQNVTLSCEQNLNHDAMYWYRQDPGQGLRLIYYSQIVNDFQKGDIAEGYSVSREKKESFPLTVTSAQKNPTAFYLCASSISGLETTFGSGTRLTVV.

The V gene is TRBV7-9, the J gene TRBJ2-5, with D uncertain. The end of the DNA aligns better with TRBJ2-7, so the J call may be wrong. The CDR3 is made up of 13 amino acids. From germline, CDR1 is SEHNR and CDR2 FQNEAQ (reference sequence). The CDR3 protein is CASSLAGRNEQYF. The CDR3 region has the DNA TGTGCCAGCAGCTTAGCCGGACGGAACGAGCAGTACTTC.

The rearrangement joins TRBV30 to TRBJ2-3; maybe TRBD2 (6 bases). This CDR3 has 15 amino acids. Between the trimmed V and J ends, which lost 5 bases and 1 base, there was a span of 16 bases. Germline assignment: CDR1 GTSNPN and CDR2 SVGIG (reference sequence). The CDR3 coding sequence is TGTGCCTGGGGGGTTTGGGCGGGGCGCACAGATACGCAGTATTTT. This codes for CAWGVWAGRTDTQYF. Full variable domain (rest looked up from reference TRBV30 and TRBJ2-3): SQTIHQWPATLVQPVGSPLSLECTVEGTSNPNLYWYRQAAGRGLQLLFYSVGIGQISSEVPQNLSASRPQDRQFILSSKKLLLSDSGFYLCAWGVWAGRTDTQYFGPGTRLTVL.

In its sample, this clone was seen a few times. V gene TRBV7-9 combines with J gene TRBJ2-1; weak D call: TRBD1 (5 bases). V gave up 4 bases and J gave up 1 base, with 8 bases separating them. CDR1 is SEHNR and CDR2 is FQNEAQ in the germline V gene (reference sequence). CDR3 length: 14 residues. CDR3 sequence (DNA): TGTGCCAGCAGCTCCCCAGGGTCCTACAATGAGCAGTTCTTC. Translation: CASSSPGSYNEQFF. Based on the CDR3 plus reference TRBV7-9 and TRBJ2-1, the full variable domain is DTGVSQNPRHKITKRGQNVTFRCDPISEHNRLYWYRQTLGQGPEFLTYFQNEAQLEKSRLLSDRFSAERPKGSFSTLEIQRTEQGDSAMYLCASSSPGSYNEQFFGPGTRLTVL.

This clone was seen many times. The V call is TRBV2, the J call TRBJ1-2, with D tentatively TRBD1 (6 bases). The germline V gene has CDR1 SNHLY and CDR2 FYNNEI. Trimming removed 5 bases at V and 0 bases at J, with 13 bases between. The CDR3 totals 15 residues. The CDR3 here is CASSSLQGANYGYTF. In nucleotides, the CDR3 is TGTGCCAGCAGTTCCCTACAGGGTGCTAACTATGGCTACACCTTC.

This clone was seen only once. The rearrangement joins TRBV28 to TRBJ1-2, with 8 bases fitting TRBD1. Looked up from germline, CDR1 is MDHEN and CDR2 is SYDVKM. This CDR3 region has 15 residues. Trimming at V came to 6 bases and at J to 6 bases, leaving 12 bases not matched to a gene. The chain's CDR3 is CASSPRRDRLNGYTF. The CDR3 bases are TGTGCCAGCAGCCCCCGCAGGGACAGGCTCAATGGCTACACCTTC.

CDR3 protein: CASSTLQGGPSYNEQFF. CDR3 DNA sequence: TGTGCCAGTAGTACTCTACAGGGAGGGCCCTCCTACAATGAGCAGTTCTTC. The chain uses TRBV19 and TRBJ2-1, with TRBD2 as a possible D gene (7 bases). V dropped 4 bases and J dropped 0 bases, with 16 bases sitting between them. CDR1 is LNHDA, CDR2 SQIVND, per germline (reference sequence). The CDR3 is 17 amino acids.

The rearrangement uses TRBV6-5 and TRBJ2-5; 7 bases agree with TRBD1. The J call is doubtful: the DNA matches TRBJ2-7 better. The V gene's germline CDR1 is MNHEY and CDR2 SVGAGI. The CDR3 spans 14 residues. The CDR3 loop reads CASSLVGGLDEQYF. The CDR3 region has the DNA TGTGCCAGCAGTTTGGTAGGGGGCCTCGACGAGCAGTACTTC.

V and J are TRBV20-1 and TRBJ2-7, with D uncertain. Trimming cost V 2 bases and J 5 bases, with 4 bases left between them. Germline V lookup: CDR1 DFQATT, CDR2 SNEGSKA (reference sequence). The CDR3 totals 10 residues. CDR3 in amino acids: CSARMHEQYF. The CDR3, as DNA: TGCAGTGCTAGAATGCACGAGCAGTACTTC.

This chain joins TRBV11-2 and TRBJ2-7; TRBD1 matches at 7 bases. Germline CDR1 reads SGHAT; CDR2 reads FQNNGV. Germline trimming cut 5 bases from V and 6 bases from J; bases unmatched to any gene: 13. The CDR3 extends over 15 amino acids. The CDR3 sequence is CASSQGVAVLGEQYF. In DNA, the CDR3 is TGTGCCAGCAGCCAGGGGGTTGCGGTGTTGGGCGAGCAGTACTTC.

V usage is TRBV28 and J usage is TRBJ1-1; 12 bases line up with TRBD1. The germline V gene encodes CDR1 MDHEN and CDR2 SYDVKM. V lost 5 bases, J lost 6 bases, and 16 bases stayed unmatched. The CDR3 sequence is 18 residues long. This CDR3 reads CASSPWGTGGETGSEAFF. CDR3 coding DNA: TGTGCCAGCAGTCCCTGGGGGACAGGGGGCGAAACAGGATCTGAAGCTTTCTTT.

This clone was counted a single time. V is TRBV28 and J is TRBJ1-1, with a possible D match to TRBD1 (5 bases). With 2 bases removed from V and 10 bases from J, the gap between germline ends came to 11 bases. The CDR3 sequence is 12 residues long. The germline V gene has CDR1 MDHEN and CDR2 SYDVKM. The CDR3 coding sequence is TGTGCCAGCAGTTTACGGCAGGGTCGAGCTTTCTTT. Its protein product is CASSLRQGRAFF.

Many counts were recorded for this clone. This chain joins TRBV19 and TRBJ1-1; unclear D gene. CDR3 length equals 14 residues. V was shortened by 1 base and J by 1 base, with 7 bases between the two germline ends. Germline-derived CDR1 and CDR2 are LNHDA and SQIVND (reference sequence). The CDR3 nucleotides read TGTGCCAGTAGTATAGTAGGGAAGAACACTGAAGCTTTCTTT. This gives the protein CASSIVGKNTEAFF.

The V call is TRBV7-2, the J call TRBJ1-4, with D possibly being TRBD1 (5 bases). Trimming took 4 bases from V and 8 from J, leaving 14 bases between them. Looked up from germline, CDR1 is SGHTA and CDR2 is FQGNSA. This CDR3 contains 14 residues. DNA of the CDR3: TGTGCCAGCAGCTCGGGACGGCCAGTAGAAAAACTGTTTTTT. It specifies CASSSGRPVEKLFF. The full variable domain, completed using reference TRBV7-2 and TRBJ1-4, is GAGVSQSPSNKVTEKGKDVELRCDPISGHTALYWYRQSLGQGLEFLIYFQGNSAPDKSGLPSDRFSAERTGGSVSTLTIQRTQQEDSAVYLCASSSGRPVEKLFFGSGTQLSVL.

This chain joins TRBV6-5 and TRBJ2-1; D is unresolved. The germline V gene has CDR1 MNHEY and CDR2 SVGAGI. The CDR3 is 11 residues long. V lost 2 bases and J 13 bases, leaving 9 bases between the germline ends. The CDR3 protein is CASSYGRIQFF. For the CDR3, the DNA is TGTGCCAGCAGTTACGGGCGGATACAGTTCTTC.

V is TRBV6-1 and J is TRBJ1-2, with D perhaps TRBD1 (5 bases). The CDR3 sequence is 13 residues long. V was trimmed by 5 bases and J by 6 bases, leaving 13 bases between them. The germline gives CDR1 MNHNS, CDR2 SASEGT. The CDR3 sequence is CASSYLKQDGYTF. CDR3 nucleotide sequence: TGTGCCAGCAGTTATCTCAAACAGGATGGCTACACCTTC.

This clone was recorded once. CDR3 nucleotide sequence: TGCAGCGTTGGGGGGGACAGGTATCTGTTTTTT. Translation: CSVGGDRYLFF. The chain links TRBV29-1 to TRBJ1-4; 8 bases match TRBD1. Losses at the gene ends were 4 bases for V and 14 bases for J; bases not matched to a gene: 6. The V gene's germline CDR1 is SQVTM and CDR2 ANQGSEA. This CDR3 spans 11 amino acids. Variable domain in full (rest from reference TRBV29-1 and TRBJ1-4): SAVISQKPSRDICQRGTSLTIQCQVDSQVTMMFWYRQQPGQSLTLIATANQGSEATYESGFVIDKFPISRPNLTFSTLTVSNMSPEDSSIYLCSVGGDRYLFFGSGTQLSVL.

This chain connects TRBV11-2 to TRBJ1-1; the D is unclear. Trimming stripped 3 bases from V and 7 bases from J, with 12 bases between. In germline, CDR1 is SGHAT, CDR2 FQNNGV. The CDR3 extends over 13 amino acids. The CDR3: CASSLLWTDEAFF. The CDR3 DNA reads TGTGCCAGCAGCTTGCTCTGGACGGATGAAGCTTTCTTT.

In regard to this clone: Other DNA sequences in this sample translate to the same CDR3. The CDR3 loop reads CASSRTPPGIGGELFF. In DNA form, the CDR3 reads TGTGCCAGCAGTCGAACACCCCCGGGTATCGGCGGGGAGCTGTTTTTT. This rearrangement joins TRBV2 to TRBJ2-2; D call uncertain. V lost 5 bases, J lost 7 bases, and 20 bases lay in between. This CDR3 has 16 amino acids. Germline-derived CDR1 and CDR2 are SNHLY and FYNNEI.

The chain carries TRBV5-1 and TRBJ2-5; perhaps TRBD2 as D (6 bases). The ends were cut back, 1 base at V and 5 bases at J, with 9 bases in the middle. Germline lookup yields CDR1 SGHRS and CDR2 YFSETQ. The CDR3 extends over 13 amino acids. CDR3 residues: CASSLYGGETQYF. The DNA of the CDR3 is TGCGCCAGCAGCTTGTATGGGGGGGAGACCCAGTACTTC.

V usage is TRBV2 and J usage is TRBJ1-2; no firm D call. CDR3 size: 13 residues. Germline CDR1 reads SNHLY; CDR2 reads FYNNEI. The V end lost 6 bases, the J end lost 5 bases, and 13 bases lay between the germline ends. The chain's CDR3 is CASSSGTSYGYTF. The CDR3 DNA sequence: TGTGCCAGCAGCTCGGGCACCTCTTATGGCTACACCTTC.

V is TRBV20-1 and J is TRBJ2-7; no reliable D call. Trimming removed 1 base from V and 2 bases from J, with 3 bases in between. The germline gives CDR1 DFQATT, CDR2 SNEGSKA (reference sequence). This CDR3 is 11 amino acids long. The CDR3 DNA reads TGCAGTGCTAGAGTTACCTACGAGCAGTACTTC. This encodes CSARVTYEQYF.

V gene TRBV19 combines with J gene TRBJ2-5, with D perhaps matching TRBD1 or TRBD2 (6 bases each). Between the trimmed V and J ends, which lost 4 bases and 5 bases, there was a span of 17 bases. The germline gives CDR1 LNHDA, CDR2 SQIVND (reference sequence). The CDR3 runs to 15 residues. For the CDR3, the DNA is TGTGCCAGTAGTAACACTTGGGGGGCCGGGGAGACCCAGTACTTC. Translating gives CASSNTWGAGETQYF.

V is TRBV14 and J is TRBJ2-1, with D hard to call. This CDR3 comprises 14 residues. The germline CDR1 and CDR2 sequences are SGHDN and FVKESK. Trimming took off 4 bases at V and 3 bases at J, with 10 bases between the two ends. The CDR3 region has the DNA TGTGCCAGCAGCCCCTCCCTGAGCTACAATGAGCAGTTCTTC. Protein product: CASSPSLSYNEQFF.

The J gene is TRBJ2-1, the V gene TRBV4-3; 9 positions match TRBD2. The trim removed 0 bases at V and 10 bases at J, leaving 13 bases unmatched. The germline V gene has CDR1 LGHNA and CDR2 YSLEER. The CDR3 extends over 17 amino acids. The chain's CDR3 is CASSQDRLREGPWEQFF. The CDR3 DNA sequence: TGCGCCAGCAGCCAAGATCGGCTGCGGGAGGGCCCGTGGGAGCAGTTCTTC.

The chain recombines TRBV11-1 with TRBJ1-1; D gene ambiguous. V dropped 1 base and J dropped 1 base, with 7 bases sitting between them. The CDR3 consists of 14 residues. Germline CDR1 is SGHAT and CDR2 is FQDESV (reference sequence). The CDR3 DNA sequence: TGTGCCAGCAGCTTAGGGGGAGAGAACACTGAAGCTTTCTTT. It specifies CASSLGGENTEAFF.

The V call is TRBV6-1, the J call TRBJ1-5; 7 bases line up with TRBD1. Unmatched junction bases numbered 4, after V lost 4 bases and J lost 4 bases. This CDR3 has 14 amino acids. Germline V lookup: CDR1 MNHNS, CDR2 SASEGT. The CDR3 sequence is CASSVDRINQPQHF. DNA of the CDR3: TGTGCCAGCAGTGTGGACAGGATAAATCAGCCCCAGCATTTT.

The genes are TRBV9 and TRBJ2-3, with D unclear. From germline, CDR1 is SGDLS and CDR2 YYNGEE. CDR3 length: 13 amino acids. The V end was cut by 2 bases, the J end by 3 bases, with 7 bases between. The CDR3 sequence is CASSVRYTDTQYF. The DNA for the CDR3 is TGTGCCAGCAGCGTTAGATATACAGATACGCAGTATTTT.

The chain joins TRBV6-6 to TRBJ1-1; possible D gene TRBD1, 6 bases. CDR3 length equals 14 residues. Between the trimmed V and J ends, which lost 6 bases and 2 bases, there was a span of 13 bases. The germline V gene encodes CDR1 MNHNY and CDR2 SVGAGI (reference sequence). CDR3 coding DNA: TGTGCCAGCAGGGGTATACAGGGAAACACTGAAGCTTTCTTT. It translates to CASRGIQGNTEAFF.